What follows are 21 T cell receptor beta chains derived from one specimen sequenced in a study of T cells in Graves' hyperthyroidism and ophthalmopathy (dated by TCRdb to the late 2010s). The library relied on multiplex PCR. Instrument on record: Illumina HiSeq 2000. Amplification of TCR beta CDR3 regions was carried out from RNA transcripts. For the first round of RT-PCR on the TCR CDR3, the HTBI primer set was used together with the Qiagen OneStep RT-PCR kit. TCRdb cleaned the public reads at Q25 with fastp, built clones with MiXCR and kept in-frame beta chains. Rows with a matching CDR3 protein are joined into one entry that keeps the most common DNA and genes. This sample gives about 560,000 distinct CDR3 sequences in total; 16% of them show up just once. The ten largest account for 15% to 20% of the sample. Sequenced input: blood. These receptors all stem from a young woman with Graves' hyperthyroidism.

Ten or more counts support this clonotype. V usage is TRBV12-3 or TRBV12-4 and J usage is TRBJ1-1; D is unresolved. The CDR3 consists of 13 residues. V was shortened by 1 base and J by 6 bases, with 9 bases between the two germline ends. CDR3 amino acids: CASSLGEYAEAFF. DNA for the CDR3: TGTGCCAGCAGTTTAGGGGAGTACGCTGAAGCTTTCTTT.

This clonotype was seen repeatedly, ten times or more. This chain links TRBV6-2 or TRBV6-3 with TRBJ1-5, with D possibly being TRBD1 (5 bases). V was trimmed by 0 bases and J by 5 bases, leaving 11 bases between them. There are 15 residues in the CDR3. Germline V lookup: CDR1 MNHEY, CDR2 SVGEGT. CDR3 residues: CASSYSLEGHQPQHF. Written as DNA, the CDR3 is TGTGCCAGCAGTTACTCGTTGGAGGGGCATCAGCCCCAGCATTTT.

This clonotype has a single count. This sequence joins TRBV9 and TRBJ2-5; D is perhaps TRBD1 or TRBD2 (6 bases each). CDR1 is SGDLS, CDR2 YYNGEE, per germline. This CDR3 comprises 15 residues. V was cut by 4 bases and J by 4 bases, with 17 bases left in between. CDR3 sequence: CASSLRGRGGETQYF. Here the CDR3 DNA reads TGTGCCAGCAGCCTAAGGGGCAGGGGAGGAGAGACCCAGTACTTC.

This clonotype was detected ten times or more. The rearrangement joins TRBV7-9 to TRBJ1-2, with TRBD1 matching over 8 bases. CDR1 SEHNR and CDR2 FQNEAQ come from the germline V gene (reference sequence). The CDR3 is 14 residues long. V lost 5 bases and J lost 4; bases outside the gene matches: 6. CDR3 bases: TGTGCCAGCAGCCCAGAGACAGGGGTCTATGGCTACACCTTC. This encodes CASSPETGVYGYTF.

This chain joins TRBV19 and TRBJ2-2; possible D gene TRBD1, 5 bases. Germline assignment: CDR1 LNHDA and CDR2 SQIVND (reference sequence). The CDR3 length is 13 residues. The ends were cut back, 6 bases at V and 5 bases at J, with 10 bases in the middle. The CDR3 nucleotides read TGTGCCAGTAGAGGGGATGTAACCGGGGAGCTGTTTTTT. It codes for CASRGDVTGELFF. The entire variable domain, with the rest obtained from reference TRBV19 and TRBJ2-2, is as follows: DGGITQSPKYLFRKEGQNVTLSCEQNLNHDAMYWYRQDPGQGLRLIYYSQIVNDFQKGDIAEGYSVSREKKESFPLTVTSAQKNPTAFYLCASRGDVTGELFFGEGSRLTVL.

This clonotype occurred many times. The chain couples TRBV20-1 to TRBJ2-3; 10 bases match TRBD2. Per germline, CDR1 DFQATT and CDR2 SNEGSKA (reference sequence). This CDR3 is built from 16 residues. Trimming took 7 bases from V and 0 from J; bases not matched to a gene: 10. The CDR3 reads CSVGSGGASSTDTQYF. The CDR3 DNA sequence: TGCAGTGTGGGCAGCGGGGGGGCCTCGAGCACAGATACGCAGTATTTT.

This clonotype appeared many times. V and J are TRBV20-1 and TRBJ2-2; TRBD1 matches at 10 bases. This CDR3 comprises 15 residues. Germline-derived CDR1 and CDR2 are DFQATT and SNEGSKA (reference sequence). The junction had 8 bases not matched to a gene; V was cut back by 6 bases and J by 4 bases. As DNA, the CDR3 is TGCAGTGCGCCCGACAGGGGGCTTAGCACCGGGGAGCTGTTTTTT. Encoded protein: CSAPDRGLSTGELFF.

Ten or more counts support this clonotype. V is TRBV7-9 and J is TRBJ2-5; D is tentatively TRBD1 or TRBD2 (5 bases each). In germline, CDR1 is SEHNR, CDR2 FQNEAQ (reference sequence). This CDR3 is 15 amino acids long. The ends were cut back, 7 bases at V and 5 bases at J, with 20 bases in the middle. The CDR3 coding sequence is TGTGCCAGCACCCTGGGCCGGGGCTCCGGGGAGACCCAGTACTTC. Translating it yields CASTLGRGSGETQYF.

Regarding this clonotype: Being one base from a much bigger clone, this may be a read error. The chain uses TRBV29-1 and TRBJ2-7; D is unresolved. The CDR3 consists of 13 residues. CDR1 SQVTM and CDR2 ANQGSEA come from the germline V gene. V dropped 4 bases and J dropped 5 bases, with 15 bases sitting between them. CDR3 region: CSVVRAHANEQYF. CDR3 DNA: TGCAGCGTTGTTCGGGCACACGCCAACGAGCAGTACTTC.

This clonotype was picked up many times. The V call is TRBV20-1, the J call TRBJ1-5; perhaps TRBD1 as D (6 bases). The V end was cut by 4 bases, the J end by 2 bases, with 15 bases between. This CDR3 region has 15 residues. Germline CDR1 and CDR2: DFQATT and SNEGSKA (reference sequence). The CDR3 sequence: CSATRGPRGNQPQHF. Here the CDR3 DNA reads TGCAGTGCTACCAGGGGCCCGAGGGGCAATCAGCCCCAGCATTTT.

As regards this clonotype: One base away lies a much larger clone, so this may be a sequencing read error. The CDR3 carries no conserved terminal phenylalanine or tryptophan, so it likely arises from a read error. This rearrangement joins TRBV12-3 or TRBV12-4 to TRBJ2-1; D is ambiguous. V lost 2 bases, J lost 2 bases, and 10 bases lay in between. The CDR3 runs to 15 residues. Here the CDR3 DNA reads TGTGCCAGCAGTTTATCCCGCGGCACCTACAATGAGCAGTTCCTC. This sequence encodes CASSLSRGTYNEQFL.

The chain recombines TRBV6-1 with TRBJ2-1; 11 positions match TRBD2. The J segment lost 8 bases and the V segment lost 6 bases, leaving 12 bases of the junction unmatched. This CDR3 has 16 residues. Germline V gives CDR1 MNHNS, CDR2 SASEGT. CDR3 DNA: TGTGCCAGCAGCTCCTTTAGCGGGAGGGCTGGCCATGAGCAGTTCTTC. This sequence encodes CASSSFSGRAGHEQFF.

This clonotype has a count of ten or more. This chain links TRBV20-1 with TRBJ2-5, with TRBD2 as a possible D gene (6 bases). The CDR3 has 16 residues. Per germline, CDR1 DFQATT and CDR2 SNEGSKA (reference sequence). V lost 1 base and J 5 bases, leaving 20 bases between the germline ends. This chain's CDR3 is CSARGSLGGNWETQYF. DNA for the CDR3: TGCAGTGCTAGAGGGAGTCTCGGCGGGAACTGGGAGACCCAGTACTTC.

This clonotype was seen more than once but under ten times. The chain joins TRBV11-2 to TRBJ2-4, with 11 bases lining up with TRBD2. After removal of 3 bases from V and 2 bases from J, the junction contained 9 bases not matched to a gene. The CDR3 length is 18 residues. Germline assignment: CDR1 SGHAT and CDR2 FQNNGV. CDR3 amino acids: CASSFSGGADQSKNIQYF. The CDR3, as DNA: TGTGCCAGCAGCTTTAGCGGGGGGGCCGACCAGTCCAAAAACATTCAGTACTTC.

This clonotype was recorded many times. The rearrangement links TRBV28 to TRBJ1-4, with 7 bases that match TRBD1. The CDR3 extends over 15 amino acids. Germline CDR1 MDHEN, CDR2 SYDVKM. Trimming at V came to 2 bases and at J to 2 bases, leaving 2 bases not matched to a gene. This CDR3 is CASSLGDSTNEKLFF. The DNA of the CDR3 is TGTGCCAGCAGTTTAGGGGACAGCACTAATGAAAAACTGTTTTTT.

This clonotype turned up a few times. The rearrangement links TRBV6-1 to TRBJ2-7; D is ambiguous. Germline values: CDR1 MNHNS, CDR2 SASEGT. The germline V and J ends were trimmed by 10 bases and 4 bases, with 11 bases remaining between them. The CDR3 consists of 11 residues. CDR3 residues: CATTPIYEQYF. Written as DNA, the CDR3 is TGTGCCACCACCCCCATATACGAGCAGTACTTC.

This clonotype was counted a few times. The chain couples TRBV6-1 to TRBJ1-1; D remains unclear. V shed 6 bases and J shed 2 bases, with 13 bases lying between them. This CDR3 comprises 14 residues. CDR1 and CDR2 from the germline V gene are MNHNS and SASEGT. CDR3 sequence: CASSPIQRNTEAFF. The CDR3 DNA is TGTGCCAGCAGCCCGATTCAGAGAAACACTGAAGCTTTCTTT.

Notes on this clonotype: Mismatch with germline at one junction end may stem from a read error. V and J are TRBV7-9 and TRBJ2-5; D not resolved. The germline CDR1 and CDR2 sequences are SEHNR and FQNEAQ (reference sequence). The CDR3 has 14 amino acids. CDR3 in amino acids: CASRLVGWQETQYF. CDR3 DNA sequence: TGTGCCAGCAGGTTAGTGGGGTGGCAAGAGACCCAGTACTTC.

The chain couples TRBV4-3 to TRBJ1-6, with 7 bases aligning to TRBD1. Looked up from germline, CDR1 is LGHNA and CDR2 is YSLEER. Trimming at V came to 2 bases and at J to 9 bases, leaving 7 bases not matched to a gene. The CDR3 loop spans 15 amino acids. CDR3 sequence reads: CASSQFTGAGSPLHF. For the CDR3, the DNA is TGCGCCAGCAGCCAATTTACAGGGGCAGGTTCACCCCTCCACTTT.

In this sample, this clonotype turned up a few times. This sequence joins TRBV20-1 and TRBJ2-3, with D possibly being TRBD2 (6 bases). The length of the CDR3 is 15 residues. Trimming left V 5 bases short and J 1 base short, with 16 bases between. Germline loops: CDR1 DFQATT, CDR2 SNEGSKA (reference sequence). CDR3: CSADPPGDGTDTQYF. CDR3 nucleotides: TGCAGTGCTGATCCCCCGGGAGACGGCACAGATACGCAGTATTTT.

This clonotype was observed at least ten times. The chain has TRBV28 and TRBJ2-4; TRBD2 agrees at 10 bases. The V gene end was trimmed by 1 base and the J gene end by 0 bases; junction bases not matched to a gene: 9. Germline lookup yields CDR1 MDHEN and CDR2 SYDVKM. This CDR3 comprises 19 residues. The CDR3 spells CASSLFPDGLAEAKNIQYF. For the CDR3, the DNA is TGTGCCAGCAGTTTATTCCCCGATGGACTAGCGGAAGCCAAAAACATTCAGTACTTC.